This TCR beta chain emerged from a study of cytomegalovirus exposure and HLA in healthy donors (dated by TCRdb to the late 2010s). Study-wide context: In an earlier analysis of 587 of the donors, 250 to 350 Gb of sequence data and 90 million to 120 million unique TCR beta sequences from 150 million to 200 million T cells were reported. About 280 gigabases of sequencing data and 70 million to 100 million unique TCR sequences were included in an early release covering roughly 600 HLA-typed donors. The genetic ancestry cluster associated with self-reported Caucasian donors included 80% to 90% of the roughly 380 genotyped donors. The study was designed to test whether signatures of past pathogen exposure could be identified by cataloging public T cell receptors. The T cell repertoires of under 750 subjects were profiled by immunosequencing and related to cytomegalovirus serostatus. Along with the roughly 710-subject first cohort, a separate validation cohort of roughly 110 different subjects was used. High-throughput TCR immunosequencing, statistical association of individual TCRs with disease status, and machine learning were combined to predict cytomegalovirus infection status. In a later analysis, previously published TCR beta repertoires from more than 500 donors were re-analyzed and high-resolution HLA genotyping was added so that TCR occurrence patterns could be studied. The later analysis used no new phenotypic data to find candidate immune exposures, relying instead on TCR beta sequences and their occurrence across donors. To decide whether each TCR beta V gene segment behaved as functional or pseudogenic, an earlier analysis of fewer than 750 of the donors relied on high-throughput TCR beta sequencing. Donor age, sex, ethnicity and CMV serostatus were compiled alongside the repertoire data. In a later genetic analysis, genome-wide SNP genotypes for about 60% of the 666 donors were used, and that subset was treated as a discovery cohort. All discovery cohort repertoires had been generated on a single sequencing platform. HLA typing covered class I and class II loci at four-digit resolution. The number of donors typed differed by locus, with 629-630 for A, B, C, DRB1 and DQB1, roughly 520 for DQA1, approximately 580 for DPA1, and approximately 470 for DPB1. Roughly five DR-DQ haplotypes were treated as single units for association and clustering because of strong linkage in the cohort. On average, roughly 250,000 unique TCR beta nucleotide sequences were sequenced per donor among more than 350 genotyped donors of the cohort, with around 19% of those sequences being non-productive. The full study reports these points: The presence/absence analyses assumed that sequencing depth was roughly uniform across donors, and that assumption may not be true. The cohort was sequenced for TCR beta chains only, and without alpha or paired-chain data the features that could be detected were limited. Broadly in line with IMGT annotations, most TCR beta V segments showed up in productive rearrangements about 87% or about 30% of the time in an earlier analysis of approximately 640 of the donors. Immune exposure information for the cohort was limited to CMV serostatus. Over 15 rarely observed V segments, including chromosome 9 orphons, were excluded from the earlier analysis of approximately 600 of the donors because counts were too low. According to a later analysis, TCR association rates differed among HLA loci, with DRB1 alleles showing the most associated TCRs and HLA-C alleles showing the fewest. Several of the top co-occurrence clusters appeared to be linked to parvovirus B19, influenza, CMV and Epstein-Barr virus, according to a later analysis. Most CMV-associated TCR beta chains appeared to be HLA-restricted in a later analysis, and the HLA associations seemed to be driven largely by CMV exposure. The authors suggested that the approach could potentially be extended to other disease states and immunological phenotypes. A later analysis found that HLA-associated TCR beta chains were more clonally expanded and had lower generation probabilities than equally common non-associated chains. An association between a missense DCLRE1C variant and V-gene and J-gene trimming of TCR beta chains was found in a later genetic analysis and replicated in an independent cohort. Assigning TCR associations to individual alleles was difficult when HLA alleles, especially DR and DQ, strongly co-occurred. A further reported finding was that TCR beta sequences accurately predicted the HLA-A and HLA-B alleles for most subjects in the first cohort. In vitro tests confirmed that a few of the cytomegalovirus-associated TCR beta chains recognize cytomegalovirus antigens. The sequencing pipeline was judged likely to have produced a cluster of highly shared sequence variants as a technical artifact. A later analysis associated 16,951 TCR beta sequences with specific HLA alleles at a false discovery rate of 0.05. Most TCR sequences were observed very rarely across donors, whereas some public TCRs were present in many individuals. In the study, around 150 TCR beta chains were listed as associated with cytomegalovirus. Because some donors lacked HLA typing at each locus, the association tests relied only on the typed subset. Some IMGT-functional V segments, including TRBV6-2 and TRBV6-3, could not be distinguished by the 87-base-pair reads and were therefore excluded. The classifier was reported to diagnose cytomegalovirus status with high specificity and sensitivity in both the original and validation cohorts. Correlated functional status among segregating V segments might be attributable to linkage disequilibrium, but an unknown experimental factor could not be ruled out. In a later genetic analysis, fewer N-insertions in productive TCRs were reported among donors in an Asian-associated ancestry cluster than the roughly 700-donor mean.

The cohort consisted of 650 to 700 healthy bone marrow donors. At the time of sampling, all cohort members were nominally healthy, though unrecorded immune exposures were likely present. The donor was CMV seropositive and belonged to the group of 270 or so seropositive cohort members. A peripheral blood sample was provided by each donor, and peripheral blood mononuclear cells were used for TCR beta sequencing. Genomic DNA was extracted from the blood cell samples with the Qiagen DNeasy Blood Extraction Kit. Library preparation used the immunoSEQ multiplex PCR assay. A mixture of 60 forward primers for TCR Vbeta segments and 13 reverse primers for TCR Jbeta segments was used in the multiplex PCR. Amplification of the CDR3 region of rearranged TCR beta genes was performed with a multiplex PCR assay on genomic DNA. On the Illumina HiSeq System, the amplified TCR beta libraries were sequenced as 87-base-pair reads. The original pipeline was this. A later analysis counted approximately 74 million unique TCR beta chains across the roughly 700 repertoires, and around 9.9 million of these chains were shared by at least two donors. Raw reads were error-corrected and collapsed into unique sequences by a nearest-neighbor algorithm in which closely related sequences were merged to remove PCR and sequencing errors. V, D and J gene segments were assigned by aligning CDR3 sequences to IMGT reference sequences. For a sequence to be retained, a match of at least six nucleotides was required to both a V gene segment and a J gene segment. A rearrangement counted as productive if the CDR3 had no stop codons and remained in frame with V and J, and every other rearrangement counted as non-productive. CDR3 was defined according to IMGT convention as the region running from the second conserved V-encoded cysteine to the conserved J-encoded phenylalanine. In an earlier analysis of roughly 610 of the donors, sequences lacking an unambiguous match to a single V gene segment were excluded. An earlier analysis of fewer than 750 of the donors classified V segments as functional when productive rearrangements were above 56.7% and as segregating when the standard deviation between donors was above 5%. A statistical classification framework was developed to diagnose cytomegalovirus status using the catalog of TCR beta chain sequences. A later analysis assigned V and J genes by comparing TCR nucleotide sequences with IMGT/GENE-DB human TR gene sequences. A later analysis assigned CDR3 sequences and most-parsimonious VDJ recombination scenarios with the TCRdist pipeline. In a later analysis, every TCR beta chain was defined by the combination of its CDR3 amino acid sequence and its V-gene family, and reads without a unique V-gene family were dropped. A later analysis removed 592 highly shared, low-generation-probability nucleotide sequences to deal with suspected cross-contamination and a sequencing artifact. In a later analysis, a clonal expansion index for each public chain was calculated from normalized within-repertoire ranks of inferred template counts. In a later analysis, generation probabilities were computed with a VDJ recombination model fitted to out-of-frame rearrangements, and the resulting probabilities were checked against IGoR. In a later analysis, hypergeometric tests were used to score TCR-TCR, TCR-HLA and TCR-CMV co-occurrence, with a repertoire-size bias correction applied to TCR pairs. To estimate false discovery rates, a later analysis permuted the HLA or CMV assignments 20 times. In a later analysis, co-occurring TCRs were grouped with DBSCAN, and TCRdist sequence similarity was added when clustering was performed within HLA-allele-positive subsets. Repertoires with fewer than 30,000 or more than 120,000 public chains were left out of co-occurrence clustering, as were five repertoires with anomalous nucleotide sharing. Here the immuneACCESS table is served through TCRdb, limited to in-frame sequences with V and J called. Missing clones are a known gap in these copies; in checked studies unresolved V genes cover under half, and the rest lacks a known reason. The V and J calls and clone size are taken from that table; D and trimming were inferred from the DNA. The sample table holds 95,000 to 110,000 clones, of which roughly three quarters were seen once. The ten largest clones take up approximately 4.3% of the sample.

This clone appeared once. Its cognate antigen has yet to be identified. No much larger clone exists at a distance of one base, and base qualities are not known. V and J are truncated by 4 bases and 2 bases respectively, leaving an intervening sequence of 12 bases. As encoded in the germline V gene, CDR1 is SGHRS while CDR2 is YFSETQ. Including the terminal cysteine and phenylalanine, the CDR3 comprises 14 residues. Here the CDR3 DNA is all that survives: 42 bases in frame from base 1. The receptor comes from a man in his fifties in good health and CMV-seropositive. The material sequenced was PBMCs. In this chain, TRBV5-1 is recombined with TRBJ2-5, and the D gene may be TRBD2, 5 bases matching. The DNA sequence is TGCGCCAGCAGCGTAAAGACTAATCAAGAGACCCAGTACTTC. It specifies CASSVKTNQETQYF.